Following are 27 T cell receptor beta chains from one sample sequenced in a study of blood T cell repertoires in COVID-19 (dated by TCRdb to 2019 to 2021). The method was the immunoSEQ multiplex PCR assay. Drawn from immuneACCESS, this table holds only the in-frame rearrangements with V and J called that TCRdb kept. Clones are partly lost; checked studies trace under half to an unresolved V gene and leave the rest unexplained. The sample contains about 240,000 clones, roughly 80% of them found a single time. Around 3.5% of the sample goes to the ten largest clones. The sample taken for sequencing was peripheral blood. These receptors were obtained from a woman between 18 and 29 years old with acute or convalescent COVID-19.

This clone has only a few counts. The chain is built from TRBV6-5 and TRBJ2-7, with 9 bases identical to TRBD2. This CDR3 is 15 amino acids long. CDR1 and CDR2 (germline): MNHEY, SVGAGI. V lost 2 bases to trimming and J lost 6 bases; unmatched junction nucleotides: 8. CDR3: CASSYASSGMSEQYF. DNA of the CDR3: TGTGCCAGCAGTTACGCGTCTAGCGGGATGAGCGAGCAGTACTTC.

This clone was detected many times. The chain carries TRBV27 and TRBJ1-2, with TRBD1 identical over 10 bases. CDR3 length: 15 residues. V lost 5 bases and J lost 7; bases outside the gene matches: 10. Germline CDR1 is MNHEY and CDR2 is SMNVEV (reference sequence). As DNA, the CDR3 is TGTGCCAGCAGTGGAACCGGGACAGGGGTTGGTGGCTACACCTTC. Amino acids: CASSGTGTGVGGYTF.

J is TRBJ2-5 and V is TRBV5-1, with 15 bases identical to TRBD2. This CDR3 comprises 21 residues. The germline V gene encodes CDR1 SGHRS and CDR2 YFSETQ. Trimming cost V 4 bases and J 7 bases; bases outside gene matches: 23. DNA for the CDR3: TGCGCCAGCAGCACGGACGGCCCGTCGGGACTAGCGGGAGGTCGTTGGGGGACCCAGTACTTC. This codes for CASSTDGPSGLAGGRWGTQYF.

This chain links TRBV27 with TRBJ2-2; TRBD1 matches at 8 bases. J was trimmed by 0 bases and V by 5 bases; bases with no gene match: 11. The CDR3 contains 18 residues. Germline V gives CDR1 MNHEY, CDR2 SMNVEV (reference sequence). CDR3 coding DNA: TGTGCCAGCAGTCCCTCACTAGGACAGGGAGCGAACACCGGGGAGCTGTTTTTT. Protein sequence: CASSPSLGQGANTGELFF.

This chain joins TRBV4-3 and TRBJ2-2; 8 nucleotides line up with TRBD2. Germline V gene data show CDR1 as LGHNA and CDR2 as YSLEER. CDR3 size: 17 residues. V lost 0 bases to trimming and J lost 6 bases; unmatched junction nucleotides: 9. This chain's CDR3 is CASSQDMGTRRSGELFF. In DNA form, the CDR3 reads TGCGCCAGCAGCCAAGATATGGGGACTAGAAGGTCCGGGGAGCTGTTTTTT.

The chain combines TRBV7-9 with TRBJ1-3; D remains unclear. V lost 0 bases and J lost 8, with 11 bases in between. In germline, CDR1 is SEHNR, CDR2 FQNEAQ (reference sequence). The length of the CDR3 is 14 residues. The DNA for the CDR3 is TGTGCCAGCAGCTTAGCGGAGGCAGGAGACACCATATATTTT. Amino acid sequence: CASSLAEAGDTIYF.

This chain joins TRBV13 and TRBJ2-2; 7 nucleotides agree with TRBD2. The trim removed 1 base at V and 3 bases at J, leaving 2 bases unmatched. Germline-derived CDR1 and CDR2 are PRHDT and FYEKMQ (reference sequence). This CDR3 is built from 15 residues. The CDR3: CASSLAGRYTGELFF. The CDR3 bases are TGTGCCAGCAGCTTAGCCGGGAGGTACACCGGGGAGCTGTTTTTT.

The chain joins TRBV6-5 to TRBJ2-1; D gene ambiguous. Germline assignment: CDR1 MNHEY and CDR2 SVGAGI. The CDR3 totals 13 residues. Trimming shortened V by 6 bases and J by 4 bases, and 10 bases separated the two germline ends. CDR3 loop: CASSMTEYNEQFF. CDR3 coding DNA: TGTGCCAGCAGCATGACGGAGTACAATGAGCAGTTCTTC.

V usage is TRBV19 and J usage is TRBJ1-2; a weak D match, TRBD1 (5 bases). V shed 3 bases and J shed 0 bases, with 14 bases lying between them. The CDR3 contains 16 residues. Looked up from germline, CDR1 is LNHDA and CDR2 is SQIVND (reference sequence). CDR3 residues: CASSIPPGKPNYGYTF. CDR3 nucleotide sequence: TGTGCCAGTAGTATTCCCCCAGGGAAACCTAACTATGGCTACACCTTC.

The chain combines TRBV5-3 with TRBJ1-4, with 7 positions matching TRBD1. TRBV5-3 is filed as an ORF, its function uncertain. The junction had 13 bases not matched to a gene; V was cut back by 4 bases and J by 4 bases. The CDR3 is made up of 17 amino acids. The CDR3 here is CARSPRGPGTVNEKLFF. The CDR3 bases are TGTGCCAGAAGCCCGAGGGGACCCGGGACAGTTAATGAAAAACTGTTTTTT.

V usage is TRBV6-2 or TRBV6-3 and J usage is TRBJ2-2; possible D gene TRBD2, 6 bases. CDR1 and CDR2 from the germline V gene are MNHEY and SVGEGT. This CDR3 has 16 residues. Trimming removed 6 bases from V and 1 base from J, with 15 bases in between. CDR3 DNA sequence: TGTGCCAGCAGCTATGGGCTTAGCGGGAACACCGGGGAGCTGTTTTTT. Residues: CASSYGLSGNTGELFF.

The chain uses TRBV5-1 and TRBJ1-2; D not certain. The CDR3 is 15 residues long. Germline V gene sequence: CDR1 SGHRS, CDR2 YFSETQ. V was shortened by 0 bases and J by 1 base, with 10 bases between the two germline ends. The CDR3 bases are TGCGCCAGCAGCTTGGTTGTCAGTGGTAACTATGGCTACACCTTC. Protein product: CASSLVVSGNYGYTF.

The chain employs TRBV2 and TRBJ2-1; 7 nucleotides match TRBD1. This CDR3 spans 14 amino acids. J gave up 5 bases and V 4 bases, and 5 bases lay outside the gene matches. Germline V gene data show CDR1 as SNHLY and CDR2 as FYNNEI. The CDR3, as DNA: TGTGCCAGCAGTGTCCCAGGGGGTAACAATGAGCAGTTCTTC. Translation: CASSVPGGNNEQFF.

The V gene is TRBV6-6, the J gene TRBJ2-7; 12 bases agree with TRBD2. Germline lookup yields CDR1 MNHNY and CDR2 SVGAGI (reference sequence). The CDR3 length is 17 residues. With 5 bases clipped from V and 1 base from J, the junction kept 9 bases outside the gene matches. CDR3 in amino acids: CASSRPTSGRGSYEQYF. Here the CDR3 DNA reads TGTGCCAGCAGTCGACCGACTAGCGGGAGAGGTTCCTACGAGCAGTACTTC.

In its sample, this clone was seen a few times. This chain links TRBV7-9 with TRBJ2-5, with TRBD2 matching 15 bases. V lost 7 bases to trimming and J lost 5 bases; unmatched junction nucleotides: 8. Germline V gene data show CDR1 as SEHNR and CDR2 as FQNEAQ (reference sequence). The CDR3 consists of 16 residues. The CDR3 sequence: CASTPGLAGGYETQYF. CDR3 DNA sequence: TGTGCCAGCACCCCGGGACTAGCGGGAGGTTATGAGACCCAGTACTTC. Filled out from reference TRBV7-9 and TRBJ2-5, the complete variable domain reads DTGVSQNPRHKITKRGQNVTFRCDPISEHNRLYWYRQTLGQGPEFLTYFQNEAQLEKSRLLSDRFSAERPKGSFSTLEIQRTEQGDSAMYLCASTPGLAGGYETQYFGPGTRLLVL.

J is TRBJ2-1 and V is TRBV5-1; tentative D call: TRBD1 (6 bases). The V gene's germline CDR1 is SGHRS and CDR2 YFSETQ. The CDR3 covers 13 residues. Between the trimmed V and J ends, which lost 2 bases and 7 bases, there was a span of 10 bases. This CDR3 is CASSFTGSNEQFF. Here the CDR3 DNA reads TGCGCCAGCAGCTTCACAGGGTCGAATGAGCAGTTCTTC.

The chain uses TRBV6-5 and TRBJ1-2; D remains ambiguous. The CDR3 has 16 amino acids. With 4 bases removed from V and 8 bases from J, the gap between germline ends came to 23 bases. From germline, CDR1 is MNHEY and CDR2 SVGAGI. The CDR3 is CASSSTPRWSREGYTF. The CDR3 DNA reads TGTGCCAGCAGTTCAACCCCAAGGTGGAGCCGTGAAGGCTACACCTTC.

The genes are TRBV5-1 and TRBJ1-3; 8 bases agree with TRBD1. J lost 4 bases, V lost 4 bases, and 7 bases had no gene match. The CDR3 is 15 amino acids. Germline lookup yields CDR1 SGHRS and CDR2 YFSETQ. CDR3 region: CASSDGQGSGNTIYF. In DNA form, the CDR3 reads TGCGCCAGCAGCGACGGACAGGGATCAGGAAACACCATATATTTT.

V usage is TRBV7-3 and J usage is TRBJ2-1, with 10 nucleotides matching TRBD2. The CDR3 has 15 residues. Germline CDR1 and CDR2: SGHTA and FQGTGA. V was pared by 0 bases and J by 8 bases, with 4 bases of the junction left unmatched. CDR3 bases: TGTGCCAGCAGCTTAACTAGCGGGAGGATCTATGAGCAGTTCTTC. Translating gives CASSLTSGRIYEQFF.

The CDR3 reads CASRKQGAKDTQYF. In nucleotides, the CDR3 is TGTGCCAGCAGGAAGCAGGGGGCGAAAGATACGCAGTATTTT. The chain carries TRBV28 and TRBJ2-3, with 8 bases fitting TRBD1. V was pared by 6 bases and J by 5 bases, with 7 bases of the junction left unmatched. The CDR3 is made up of 14 amino acids. Germline V gene sequence: CDR1 MDHEN, CDR2 SYDVKM.

The chain carries TRBV11-2 and TRBJ2-1, with 11 bases aligning to TRBD2. CDR1 and CDR2 from the germline V gene are SGHAT and FQNNGV. The CDR3 is 16 residues long. V lost 5 bases to trimming and J lost 4 bases; unmatched junction nucleotides: 7. CDR3 DNA sequence: TGTGCCAGCAGCCAAGCGGGACTAGCGGTTTACAATGAGCAGTTCTTC. It is translated as CASSQAGLAVYNEQFF.

This clone occurred a few times. The genes are TRBV9 and TRBJ1-3; 8 bases are shared with TRBD1. The CDR3 has 16 amino acids. V dropped 3 bases and J dropped 2; count of bases not matched to a gene: 7. CDR1 is SGDLS and CDR2 is YYNGEE in the germline V gene. In DNA form, the CDR3 reads TGTGCCAGCAGCGCCGGACAGGGAAGGGCTGGAAACACCATATATTTT. It codes for CASSAGQGRAGNTIYF.

The gene calls are TRBV6-1 and TRBJ1-2; maybe TRBD1 (6 bases). The germline CDR1 and CDR2 sequences are MNHNS and SASEGT. The CDR3 spans 18 residues. V gave up 0 bases and J gave up 7 bases, with 24 bases separating them. For the CDR3, the DNA is TGTGCCAGCAGTGAAGCGAGCGGACAGACCACCCCGGTGGGTGGCTACACCTTC. This gives the protein CASSEASGQTTPVGGYTF.

The chain uses TRBV10-3 and TRBJ2-7; weak D call: TRBD1 (5 bases). The CDR3 loop spans 15 amino acids. CDR1 ENHRY and CDR2 SYGVKD come from the germline V gene. Trimming stripped 0 bases from V and 2 bases from J, with 11 bases between. The CDR3 nucleotides are TGTGCCATCAGTGAGTCCCACAGGTCCCCCTACGAGCAGTACTTC. This encodes CAISESHRSPYEQYF.

This chain connects TRBV2 to TRBJ2-1; D perhaps matches TRBD2 (8 bases). The CDR3 is 18 amino acids. The ends were cut back, 10 bases at V and 3 bases at J, with 28 bases in the middle. CDR1 is SNHLY and CDR2 is FYNNEI in the germline V gene. CDR3 in DNA: TGTGCCACCAGACTAGGGACAGACGGGAGGGTAATCTACAATGAGCAGTTCTTC. This sequence encodes CATRLGTDGRVIYNEQFF.

This chain joins TRBV10-3 and TRBJ2-7; TRBD2 matches 12 bases. The CDR3 is 17 amino acids. Germline lookup yields CDR1 ENHRY and CDR2 SYGVKD. Trimming took 5 bases from V and 1 from J; bases not matched to a gene: 9. In nucleotides, the CDR3 is TGTGCCATCAGTTTTTCGCGGACTAGCGGGGAATCCTACGAGCAGTACTTC. This translates into CAISFSRTSGESYEQYF.

The CDR3 protein is CASSSSDGGPRPGNEQFF. CDR3 bases: TGCGCCAGCAGCTCATCCGACGGGGGACCCCGCCCGGGCAATGAGCAGTTCTTC. This sequence joins TRBV4-3 and TRBJ2-1, with D possibly matching TRBD2 (6 bases). V was cut by 5 bases and J by 6 bases, with 26 bases left in between. The CDR3 contains 18 residues. Germline V gene sequence: CDR1 LGHNA, CDR2 YSLEER.